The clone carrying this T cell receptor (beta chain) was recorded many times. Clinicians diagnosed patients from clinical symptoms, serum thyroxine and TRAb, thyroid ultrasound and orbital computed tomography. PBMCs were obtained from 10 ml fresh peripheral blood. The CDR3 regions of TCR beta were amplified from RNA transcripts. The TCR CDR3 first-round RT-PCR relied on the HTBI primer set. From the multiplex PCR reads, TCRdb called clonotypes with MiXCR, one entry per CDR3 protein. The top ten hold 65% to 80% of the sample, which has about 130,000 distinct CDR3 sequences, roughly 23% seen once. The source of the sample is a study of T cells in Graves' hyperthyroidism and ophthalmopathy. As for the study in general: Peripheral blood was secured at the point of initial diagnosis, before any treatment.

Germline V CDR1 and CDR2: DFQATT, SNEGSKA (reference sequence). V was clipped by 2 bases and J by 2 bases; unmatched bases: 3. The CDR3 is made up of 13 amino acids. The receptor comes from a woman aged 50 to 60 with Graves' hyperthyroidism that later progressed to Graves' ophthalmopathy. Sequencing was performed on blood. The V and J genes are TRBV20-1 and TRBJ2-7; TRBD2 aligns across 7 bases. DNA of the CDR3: TGCAGTGCTAGACCGGGAGGAGCCTACGAGCAGTACTTC. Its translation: CSARPGGAYEQYF.